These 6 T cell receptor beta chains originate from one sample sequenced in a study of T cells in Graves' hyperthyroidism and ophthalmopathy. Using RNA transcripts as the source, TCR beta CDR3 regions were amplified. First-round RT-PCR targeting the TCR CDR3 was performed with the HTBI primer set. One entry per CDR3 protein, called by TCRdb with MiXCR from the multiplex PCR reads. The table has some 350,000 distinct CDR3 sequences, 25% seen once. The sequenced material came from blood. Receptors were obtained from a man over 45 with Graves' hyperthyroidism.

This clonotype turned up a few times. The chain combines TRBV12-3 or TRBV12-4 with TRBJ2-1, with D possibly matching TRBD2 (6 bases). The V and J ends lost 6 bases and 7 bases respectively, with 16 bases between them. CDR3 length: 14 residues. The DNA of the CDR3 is TGTGCCAGCAGCCCCTTGGCGGGAACGAATGAGCAGTTCTTC. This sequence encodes CASSPLAGTNEQFF.

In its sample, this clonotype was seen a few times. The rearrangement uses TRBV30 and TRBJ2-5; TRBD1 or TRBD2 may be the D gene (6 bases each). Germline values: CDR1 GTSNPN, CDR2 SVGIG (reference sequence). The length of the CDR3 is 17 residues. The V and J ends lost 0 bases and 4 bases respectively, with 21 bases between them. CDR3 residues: CAWSVGGTGLFGETQYF. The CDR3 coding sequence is TGTGCCTGGAGTGTAGGGGGGACTGGTCTTTTCGGAGAGACCCAGTACTTC.

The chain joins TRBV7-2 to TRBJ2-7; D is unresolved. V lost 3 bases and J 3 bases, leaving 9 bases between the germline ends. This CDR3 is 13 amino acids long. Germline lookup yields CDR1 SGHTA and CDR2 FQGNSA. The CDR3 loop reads CASSFNSFYEQYF. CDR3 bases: TGTGCCAGCAGCTTTAACAGCTTCTACGAGCAGTACTTC.

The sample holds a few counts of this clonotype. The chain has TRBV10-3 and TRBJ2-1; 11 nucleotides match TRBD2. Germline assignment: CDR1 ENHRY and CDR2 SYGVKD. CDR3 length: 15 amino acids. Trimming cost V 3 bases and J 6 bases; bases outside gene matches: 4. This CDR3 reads CAISEGLAGSNEQFF. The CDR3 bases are TGTGCCATCAGTGAAGGACTAGCGGGCTCCAATGAGCAGTTCTTC.

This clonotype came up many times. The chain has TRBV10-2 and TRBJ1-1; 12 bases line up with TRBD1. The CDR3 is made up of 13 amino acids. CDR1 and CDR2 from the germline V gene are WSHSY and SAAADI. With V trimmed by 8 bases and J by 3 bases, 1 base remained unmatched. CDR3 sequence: CASGTGGYTEAFF. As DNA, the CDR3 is TGCGCCAGCGGGACAGGGGGCTACACTGAAGCTTTCTTT.

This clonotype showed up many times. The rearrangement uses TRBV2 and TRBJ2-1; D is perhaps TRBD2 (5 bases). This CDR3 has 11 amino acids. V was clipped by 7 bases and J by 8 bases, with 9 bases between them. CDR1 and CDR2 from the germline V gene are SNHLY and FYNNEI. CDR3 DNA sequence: TGTGCCAGCAACGAGGGCGATGAGCAGTTCTTC. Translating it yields CASNEGDEQFF.